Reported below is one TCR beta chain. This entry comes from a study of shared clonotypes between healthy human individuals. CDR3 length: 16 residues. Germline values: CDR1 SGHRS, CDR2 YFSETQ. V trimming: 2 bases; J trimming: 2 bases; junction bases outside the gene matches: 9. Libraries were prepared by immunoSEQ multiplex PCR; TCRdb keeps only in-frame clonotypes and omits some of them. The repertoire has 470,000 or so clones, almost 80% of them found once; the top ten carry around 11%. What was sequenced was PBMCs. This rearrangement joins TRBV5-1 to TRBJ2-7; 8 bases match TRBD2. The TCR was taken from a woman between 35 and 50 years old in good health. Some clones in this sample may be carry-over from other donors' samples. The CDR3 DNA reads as TGCGCCAGCAGCTTTGGTGGGGGACTAGGGGCCTACGAGCAGTACTTC. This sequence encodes CASSFGGGLGAYEQYF.